These 22 T cell receptor beta chains share one sample of origin, sequenced in a study of cytomegalovirus exposure and HLA in healthy donors. The repertoire was sequenced with immunoSEQ multiplex PCR; TCRdb's copy has only in-frame clones and lacks some. In the table there are roughly 73,000 clones, 94% of which are singletons. What was sequenced was PBMCs. Every receptor here comes from a young man in good health and CMV-seropositive.

The gene calls are TRBV6-5 and TRBJ1-3; D perhaps matches TRBD1 (5 bases). The length of the CDR3 is 13 residues. Germline lookup yields CDR1 MNHEY and CDR2 SVGAGI. The V gene lost 5 bases and the J gene lost 5 bases, with 10 bases spanning the gap. DNA of the CDR3: TGTGCCAGCAGTCTGACAGTCCGAAACACCATATATTTT. Translated, it gives CASSLTVRNTIYF.

The CDR3 nucleotides read TGTGCCAGCAGCGATACTAGCGGCTCCTACGAGCAGTACTTC. This translates into CASSDTSGSYEQYF. V gene TRBV9 combines with J gene TRBJ2-7; 8 nucleotides line up with TRBD2. This CDR3 comprises 14 residues. Germline V lookup: CDR1 SGDLS, CDR2 YYNGEE. V trimming: 3 bases; J trimming: 0 bases; junction bases outside the gene matches: 2.

The chain couples TRBV7-9 to TRBJ2-2, with 7 bases matching TRBD2. The CDR3 is made up of 14 amino acids. Germline assignment: CDR1 SEHNR and CDR2 FQNEAQ (reference sequence). The junction had 5 bases not matched to a gene; V was cut back by 4 bases and J by 6 bases. In DNA, the CDR3 is TGTGCCAGCAGCTCTAGCGGAGCGTCCGGGGAGCTGTTTTTT. It translates to CASSSSGASGELFF.

The chain has TRBV9 and TRBJ2-5, with a weak D call TRBD2 (5 bases). The CDR3 totals 12 residues. In germline, CDR1 is SGDLS, CDR2 YYNGEE. V was pared by 0 bases and J by 5 bases, with 5 bases between. CDR3 in DNA: TGTGCCAGCAGCGTAGGGGAGGAGACCCAGTACTTC. Amino acids: CASSVGEETQYF.

The J gene is TRBJ2-7, the V gene TRBV7-2, with D uncertain. Germline CDR1 SGHTA, CDR2 FQGNSA. The germline V and J ends were trimmed by 0 bases and 1 base, with 4 bases remaining between them. This CDR3 comprises 13 residues. The CDR3, as DNA: TGTGCCAGCAGCTTAGCCGGGTCCTACGAGCAGTACTTC. As protein: CASSLAGSYEQYF.

The chain has TRBV6-1 and TRBJ2-3, with 11 bases fitting TRBD2. Germline trimming cut 1 base from V and 4 bases from J; bases unmatched to any gene: 7. Per the germline V gene, CDR1 is MNHNS and CDR2 is SASEGT. This CDR3 region has 17 residues. The CDR3 reads CASSEGLTSGTADTQYF. The CDR3 nucleotides are TGTGCCAGCAGTGAAGGGTTGACTAGCGGGACCGCAGATACGCAGTATTTT.

J is TRBJ2-1 and V is TRBV6-5, with a weak D call TRBD2 (6 bases). Deletions cut 2 bases from V and 5 bases from J, with 16 bases between. Germline V gene lookup returns CDR1 MNHEY and CDR2 SVGAGI. This CDR3 is built from 16 residues. CDR3: CASSYPPGTGNNEQFF. For the CDR3, the DNA is TGTGCCAGCAGTTACCCTCCGGGGACTGGTAACAATGAGCAGTTCTTC.

This sequence joins TRBV10-3 and TRBJ2-1; the match to TRBD2 covers 9 bases. The CDR3 is made up of 14 amino acids. V was pared by 3 bases and J by 5 bases, with 2 bases of the junction left unmatched. Per the germline V gene, CDR1 is ENHRY and CDR2 is SYGVKD. Here the CDR3 reads CAISESSGNNEQFF. Here the CDR3 DNA reads TGTGCCATCAGTGAATCTAGCGGGAACAATGAGCAGTTCTTC.

The J gene is TRBJ1-2, the V gene TRBV9, with 8 bases lining up with TRBD1. CDR3 length equals 14 residues. The trim removed 2 bases at V and 6 bases at J, leaving 6 bases unmatched. Per germline, CDR1 SGDLS and CDR2 YYNGEE. CDR3 protein: CASSVLGQGNGYTF. The CDR3, as DNA: TGTGCCAGCAGCGTCCTTGGACAGGGAAATGGCTACACCTTC. Full variable domain (remainder filled in from reference TRBV9 and TRBJ1-2): DSGVTQTPKHLITATGQRVTLRCSPRSGDLSVYWYQQSLDQGLQFLIQYYNGEERAKGNILERFSAQQFPDLHSELNLSSLELGDSALYFCASSVLGQGNGYTFGSGTRLTVV.

The chain employs TRBV10-3 and TRBJ2-7; 10 bases map to TRBD2. CDR1 and CDR2 from the germline V gene are ENHRY and SYGVKD. V lost 0 bases to trimming and J lost 5 bases; unmatched junction nucleotides: 4. The CDR3 spans 15 residues. The CDR3 region has the DNA TGTGCCATCAGTGAGTCGGAACTAGCGGGAAACGAGCAGTACTTC. Its protein product is CAISESELAGNEQYF.

The rearrangement links TRBV28 to TRBJ2-1, with a possible D match to TRBD2 (6 bases). The CDR3 contains 18 residues. With 2 bases removed from V and 2 bases from J, the gap between germline ends came to 19 bases. Germline V CDR1 and CDR2: MDHEN, SYDVKM. Here the CDR3 reads CASSLVRGREFPYNEQFF. The CDR3 DNA sequence: TGTGCCAGCAGTTTAGTTCGGGGACGGGAGTTTCCCTACAATGAGCAGTTCTTC.

A few counts support this clone. The chain is built from TRBV5-1 and TRBJ2-7; D is unclear. There are 13 residues in the CDR3. Germline assignment: CDR1 SGHRS and CDR2 YFSETQ. V gave up 2 bases and J gave up 1 base, with 7 bases separating them. DNA for the CDR3: TGCGCCAGCAGCTTTGACTTTTCCTACGAGCAGTACTTC. Its protein product is CASSFDFSYEQYF.

The chain recombines TRBV19 with TRBJ1-5; D not certain. The CDR3 consists of 14 residues. Trimming shortened V by 6 bases and J by 6 bases, and 15 bases separated the two germline ends. The germline V gene encodes CDR1 LNHDA and CDR2 SQIVND (reference sequence). This CDR3 is CASSTTGYAQPQHF. Written as DNA, the CDR3 is TGTGCCAGTAGCACCACGGGGTACGCTCAGCCCCAGCATTTT.

J is TRBJ2-7 and V is TRBV5-4; 13 bases match TRBD2. The J segment lost 4 bases and the V segment lost 4 bases, leaving 8 bases of the junction unmatched. The germline gives CDR1 SGHNT, CDR2 YYREEE (reference sequence). This CDR3 has 16 amino acids. The CDR3 nucleotides are TGTGCCAGCAGCCCCGGGGGGACTAGCGGGAAATACGAGCAGTACTTC. Protein sequence: CASSPGGTSGKYEQYF.

The V and J genes are TRBV18 and TRBJ2-2; D remains ambiguous. The CDR3 runs to 14 residues. V dropped 0 bases and J dropped 6 bases, with 8 bases sitting between them. Per germline, CDR1 KGHSH and CDR2 LQKENI. The DNA of the CDR3 is TGTGCCAGCTCACCACCGATGGTAGCCGGGGAGCTGTTTTTT. Its protein product is CASSPPMVAGELFF.

The chain is built from TRBV5-1 and TRBJ2-7; no firm D call. The V end lost 9 bases, the J end lost 6 bases, and 10 bases lay between the germline ends. The CDR3 is 10 amino acids. The germline V gene has CDR1 SGHRS and CDR2 YFSETQ. The CDR3 protein is CATLHFEQYF. CDR3 nucleotide sequence: TGCGCCACCCTCCACTTCGAGCAGTACTTC.

This clone occurred once. The rearrangement links TRBV6-5 to TRBJ2-1; no definite D call. Trimming pared 3 bases from V and 4 bases from J, leaving 13 bases between. The CDR3 is made up of 15 amino acids. Per germline, CDR1 MNHEY and CDR2 SVGAGI. The CDR3 DNA is TGTGCCAGCAGTTATGTCACAGCCTCATACAATGAGCAGTTCTTC. It codes for CASSYVTASYNEQFF.

The chain carries TRBV6-5 and TRBJ2-2, with no clear D. From germline, CDR1 is MNHEY and CDR2 SVGAGI. Trimming removed 11 bases at V and 5 bases at J, with 12 bases between. The CDR3 spans 12 residues. This chain's CDR3 is CASGLRTGELFF. DNA of the CDR3: TGTGCCTCAGGCCTAAGAACCGGGGAGCTGTTTTTT.

The rearrangement joins TRBV4-1 to TRBJ2-3; a weak D match, TRBD2 (5 bases). This CDR3 has 18 amino acids. Germline V CDR1 and CDR2: MGHRA, YSYEKL. The V and J ends lost 0 bases and 2 bases respectively, with 18 bases between them. The CDR3 coding sequence is TGCGCCAGCAGCCAAGAGGCTTCCGGGCGGGCTCACACAGATACGCAGTATTTT. Translated, it gives CASSQEASGRAHTDTQYF.

The chain is built from TRBV4-2 and TRBJ1-2; D gene ambiguous. Germline V gene sequence: CDR1 LGHNA, CDR2 YNFKEQ. Trimming pared 0 bases from V and 4 bases from J, leaving 15 bases between. The CDR3 totals 16 residues. This chain's CDR3 is CASSQEDQQSGYGYTF. CDR3 DNA: TGTGCCAGCAGCCAAGAGGACCAGCAAAGCGGCTATGGCTACACCTTC.

CDR3 region: CAISGTGGNKKLFF. Written as DNA, the CDR3 is TGTGCCATCAGTGGGACAGGGGGCAACAAAAAACTGTTTTTT. This sequence joins TRBV10-3 and TRBJ1-4; 11 bases agree with TRBD1. CDR1 ENHRY and CDR2 SYGVKD come from the germline V gene. V lost 4 bases to trimming and J lost 9 bases; unmatched junction nucleotides: 4. The CDR3 has 14 amino acids.

By proportion, this clone is medium-sized. The CDR3 bases are TGTGCCAGCAGTGAATGGGGGACAGGGGGCGAAAAACTGTTTTTT. It yields the protein CASSEWGTGGEKLFF. V is TRBV25-1 and J is TRBJ1-4, with TRBD1 identical over 12 bases. The V gene end was trimmed by 1 base and the J gene end by 8 bases; junction bases not matched to a gene: 2. Germline CDR1 MGHDK, CDR2 SYGVNS. The CDR3 has 15 residues.